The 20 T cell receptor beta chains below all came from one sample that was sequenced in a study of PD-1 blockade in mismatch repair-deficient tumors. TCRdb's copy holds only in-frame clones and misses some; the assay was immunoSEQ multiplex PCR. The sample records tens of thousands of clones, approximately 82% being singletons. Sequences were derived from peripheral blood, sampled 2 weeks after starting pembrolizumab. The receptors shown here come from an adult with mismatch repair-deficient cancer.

CDR3 sequence (DNA): TGCAGCGTTGAGGGGACCGGGACTAGTAATAACATTCAGTACTTC. Its protein product is CSVEGTGTSNNIQYF. The chain is built from TRBV29-1 and TRBJ2-4; 8 nucleotides match TRBD2. Germline V lookup: CDR1 SQVTM, CDR2 ANQGSEA. V gave up 3 bases and J gave up 7 bases; unmatched junction bases: 11. This CDR3 has 15 amino acids.

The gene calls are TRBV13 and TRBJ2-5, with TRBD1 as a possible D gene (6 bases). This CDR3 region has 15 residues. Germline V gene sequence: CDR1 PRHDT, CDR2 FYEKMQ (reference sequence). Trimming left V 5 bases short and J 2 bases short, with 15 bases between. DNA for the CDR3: TGTGCCAGCAGCCTAAAGGGGGATTATCAAGAGACCCAGTACTTC. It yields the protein CASSLKGDYQETQYF.

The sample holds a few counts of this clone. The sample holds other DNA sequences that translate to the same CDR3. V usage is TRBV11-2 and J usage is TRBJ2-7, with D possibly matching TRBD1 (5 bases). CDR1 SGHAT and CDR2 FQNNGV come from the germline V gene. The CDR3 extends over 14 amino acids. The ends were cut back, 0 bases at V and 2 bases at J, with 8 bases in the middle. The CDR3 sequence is CASSLDPGPYEQYF. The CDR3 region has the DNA TGTGCCAGCAGCTTAGATCCAGGGCCCTACGAGCAGTACTTC.

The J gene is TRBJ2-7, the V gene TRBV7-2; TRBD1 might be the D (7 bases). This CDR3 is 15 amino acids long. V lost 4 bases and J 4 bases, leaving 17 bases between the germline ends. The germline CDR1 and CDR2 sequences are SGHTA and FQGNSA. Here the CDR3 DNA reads TGTGCCAGCAGCTCCCAGTCAGGGGGGAAATACGAGCAGTACTTC. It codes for CASSSQSGGKYEQYF.

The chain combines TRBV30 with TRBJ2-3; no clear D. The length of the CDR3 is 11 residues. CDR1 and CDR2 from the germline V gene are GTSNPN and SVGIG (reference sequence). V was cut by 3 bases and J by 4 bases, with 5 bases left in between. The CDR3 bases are TGTGCCTGGAGCAACGCAGATACGCAGTATTTT. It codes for CAWSNADTQYF.

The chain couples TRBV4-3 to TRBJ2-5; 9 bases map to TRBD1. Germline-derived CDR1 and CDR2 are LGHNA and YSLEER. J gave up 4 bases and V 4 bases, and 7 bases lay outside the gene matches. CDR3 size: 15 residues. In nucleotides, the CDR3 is TGCGCCAGCAGCCCCGGGACAGGGAGGACAGAGACCCAGTACTTC. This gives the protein CASSPGTGRTETQYF.

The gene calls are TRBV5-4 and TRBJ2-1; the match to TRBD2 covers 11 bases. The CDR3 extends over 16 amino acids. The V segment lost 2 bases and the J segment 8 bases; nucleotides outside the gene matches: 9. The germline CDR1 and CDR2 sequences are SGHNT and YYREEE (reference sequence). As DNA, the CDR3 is TGTGCCAGCAGCTTTAGTAGCGGGAGGGCCGGAGATGAGCAGTTCTTC. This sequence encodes CASSFSSGRAGDEQFF.

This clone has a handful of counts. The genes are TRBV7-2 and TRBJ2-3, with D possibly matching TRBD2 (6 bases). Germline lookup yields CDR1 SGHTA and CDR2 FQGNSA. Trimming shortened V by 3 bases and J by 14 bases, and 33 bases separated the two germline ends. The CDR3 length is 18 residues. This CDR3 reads CASSFLRDPGGSLVTRYF. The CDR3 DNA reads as TGTGCCAGCAGCTTTCTCAGAGACCCTGGGGGGTCATTGGTCACTCGGTATTTT.

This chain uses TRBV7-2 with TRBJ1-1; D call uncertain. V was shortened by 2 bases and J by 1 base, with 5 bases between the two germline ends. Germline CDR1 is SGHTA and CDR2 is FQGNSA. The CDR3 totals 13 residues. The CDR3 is CASSLYPNTEAFF. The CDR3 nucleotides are TGTGCCAGCAGCTTATACCCGAACACTGAAGCTTTCTTT.

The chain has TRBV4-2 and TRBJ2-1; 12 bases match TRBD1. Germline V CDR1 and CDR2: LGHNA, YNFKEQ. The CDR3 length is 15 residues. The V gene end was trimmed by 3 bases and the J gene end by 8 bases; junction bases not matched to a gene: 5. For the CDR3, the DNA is TGTGCCAGCAGCCAGCCGGGACAGGGGGCTCATGAGCAGTTCTTC. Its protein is CASSQPGQGAHEQFF.

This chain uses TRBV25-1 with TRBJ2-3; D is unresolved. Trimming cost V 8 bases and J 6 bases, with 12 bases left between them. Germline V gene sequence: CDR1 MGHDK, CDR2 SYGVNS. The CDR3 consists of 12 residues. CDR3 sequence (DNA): TGTGCCAGCCGAAGTCTCCTGGATACGCAGTATTTT. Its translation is CASRSLLDTQYF. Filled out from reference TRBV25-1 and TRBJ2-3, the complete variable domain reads EADIYQTPRYLVIGTGKKITLECSQTMGHDKMYWYQQDPGMELHLIHYSYGVNSTEKGDLSSESTVSRIRTEHFPLTLESARPSHTSQYLCASRSLLDTQYFGPGTRLTVL.

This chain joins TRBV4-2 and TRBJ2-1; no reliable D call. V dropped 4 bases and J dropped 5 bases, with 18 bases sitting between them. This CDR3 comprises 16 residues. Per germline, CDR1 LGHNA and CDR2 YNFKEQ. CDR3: CASSLRLTTANNEQFF. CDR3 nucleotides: TGTGCCAGCAGCCTGCGACTGACAACCGCTAACAATGAGCAGTTCTTC.

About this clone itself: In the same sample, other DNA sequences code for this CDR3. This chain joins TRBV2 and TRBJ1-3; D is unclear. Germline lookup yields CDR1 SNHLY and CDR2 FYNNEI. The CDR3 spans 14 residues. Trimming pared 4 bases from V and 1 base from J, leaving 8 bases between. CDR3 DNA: TGTGCCAGCAGTGGCAGTTTATCTGGAAACACCATATATTTT. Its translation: CASSGSLSGNTIYF.

CDR3 residues: CASSPWGETYEQYF. In nucleotides, the CDR3 is TGTGCCAGCAGTCCCTGGGGGGAAACCTACGAGCAGTACTTC. The chain recombines TRBV27 with TRBJ2-7; possible D gene TRBD2, 6 bases. The CDR3 totals 14 residues. Germline CDR1 and CDR2: MNHEY and SMNVEV (reference sequence). V gave up 5 bases and J gave up 2 bases, with 13 bases separating them.

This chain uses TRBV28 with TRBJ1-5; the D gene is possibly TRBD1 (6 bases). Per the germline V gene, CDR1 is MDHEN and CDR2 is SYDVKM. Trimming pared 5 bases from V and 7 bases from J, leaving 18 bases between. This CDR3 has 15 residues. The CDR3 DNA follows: TGTGCCAGCAGTCTCACAAGGGGGGGGCGACAGCCCCAGCATTTT. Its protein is CASSLTRGGRQPQHF.

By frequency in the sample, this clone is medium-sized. This chain's CDR3 is CASGQQGVYGYTF. The CDR3 nucleotides are TGTGCCAGCGGACAACAGGGGGTCTATGGCTACACCTTC. This chain joins TRBV25-1 and TRBJ1-2, with TRBD1 identical over 8 bases. The CDR3 extends over 13 amino acids. V shed 8 bases and J 4 bases; nucleotides not matched to a gene: 6. Germline V CDR1 and CDR2: MGHDK, SYGVNS.

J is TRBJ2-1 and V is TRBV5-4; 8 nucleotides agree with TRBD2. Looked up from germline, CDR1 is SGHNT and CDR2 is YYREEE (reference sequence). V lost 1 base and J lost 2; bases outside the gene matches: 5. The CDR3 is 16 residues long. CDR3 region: CASSLTGTSAYNEQFF. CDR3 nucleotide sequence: TGTGCCAGCAGCTTGACCGGGACTAGTGCCTACAATGAGCAGTTCTTC.

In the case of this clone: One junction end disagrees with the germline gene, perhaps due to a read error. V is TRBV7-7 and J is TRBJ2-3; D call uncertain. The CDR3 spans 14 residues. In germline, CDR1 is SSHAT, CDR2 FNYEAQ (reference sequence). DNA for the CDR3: TGTGCTAGCAGCTTAGGCCAACTCACAGATACGCAGTATTTT. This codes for CASSLGQLTDTQYF.

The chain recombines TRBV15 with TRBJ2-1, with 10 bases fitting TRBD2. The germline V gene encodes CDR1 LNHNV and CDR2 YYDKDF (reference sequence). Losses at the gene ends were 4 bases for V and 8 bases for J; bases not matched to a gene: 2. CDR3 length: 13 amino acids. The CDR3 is CATSKREGYEQFF. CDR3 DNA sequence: TGTGCCACCAGCAAGCGGGAGGGTTATGAGCAGTTCTTC.

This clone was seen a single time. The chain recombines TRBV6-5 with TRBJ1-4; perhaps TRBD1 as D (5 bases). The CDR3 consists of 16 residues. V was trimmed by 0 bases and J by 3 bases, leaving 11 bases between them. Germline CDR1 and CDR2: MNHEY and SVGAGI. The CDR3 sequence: CASSYSYGAANEKLFF. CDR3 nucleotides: TGTGCCAGCAGTTACTCTTACGGGGCGGCTAATGAAAAACTGTTTTTT.